A single sample gave rise to the 6 T cell receptor beta chains below, sequenced in a study of T-cell reconstitution after alpha-beta-depleted transplantation in children. Unique molecular identifiers were incorporated during preparation of the TCRbeta library. TCRdb reprocessed the PCR reads with MiXCR, giving one entry per CDR3 protein. Found here are about 440,000 distinct CDR3 sequences, over 40% of them singletons; the top ten hold 27%. The source material was PBMCs, sampled before TCRalphabeta/CD19-depleted stem cell transplant. Every receptor here comes from a girl aged 2 to 9 with aplastic anemia, due to receive a stem cell transplant.

This clonotype was detected a few times. The chain combines TRBV5-1 with TRBJ2-3, with TRBD2 matching 8 bases. The ends lost 0 bases at V and 3 bases at J; junction bases unmatched: 6. CDR1 SGHRS and CDR2 YFSETQ come from the germline V gene. The CDR3 extends over 16 amino acids. The CDR3 nucleotides read TGCGCCAGCAGCTTGGGTTTGTCTAGCGGGACAGATACGCAGTATTTT. It codes for CASSLGLSSGTDTQYF.

This clonotype has at least ten counts. The CDR3 region is CASRMDYSSYNEQFF. CDR3 in DNA: TGTGCCAGCAGGATGGACTACAGCTCCTACAATGAGCAGTTCTTC. The rearrangement links TRBV2 to TRBJ2-1, with D possibly being TRBD2 (6 bases). This CDR3 contains 15 residues. The ends were cut back, 6 bases at V and 0 bases at J, with 12 bases in the middle. Germline V gene lookup returns CDR1 SNHLY and CDR2 FYNNEI.

This clonotype has ten or more counts. V and J are TRBV2 and TRBJ1-4, with a weak D call TRBD1 (5 bases). The germline gives CDR1 SNHLY, CDR2 FYNNEI. The CDR3 contains 13 residues. Between the trimmed V and J ends, which lost 5 bases and 8 bases, there was a span of 12 bases. The CDR3 nucleotides are TGTGCCAGCAGTTACCAGCGGGGGGAAAAACTGTTTTTT. This translates into CASSYQRGEKLFF.

This clonotype has ten or more counts. The chain employs TRBV5-1 and TRBJ2-5; TRBD2 agrees at 8 bases. CDR1 is SGHRS and CDR2 is YFSETQ in the germline V gene. The CDR3 is made up of 17 amino acids. Unmatched junction bases numbered 8, after V lost 1 base and J lost 0 bases. CDR3 amino acids: CASSLYPTSGDQETQYF. CDR3 bases: TGCGCCAGCAGCTTGTACCCAACTAGCGGAGACCAAGAGACCCAGTACTTC.

The chain is built from TRBV28 and TRBJ2-7; TRBD2 aligns across 9 bases. Per germline, CDR1 MDHEN and CDR2 SYDVKM. V shed 11 bases, J shed 0 bases, and the junction held 17 bases outside the gene matches. This CDR3 contains 17 residues. The CDR3 DNA reads as TGTGCCGTCCGCGGTAGCGGGAGTCGGGGGCACTCCTACGAGCAGTACTTC. Its translation: CAVRGSGSRGHSYEQYF.

This chain links TRBV6-1 with TRBJ1-1, with D unclear. Deletions cut 7 bases from V and 0 bases from J, with 12 bases between. CDR1 is MNHNS, CDR2 SASEGT, per germline. The CDR3 covers 14 residues. The CDR3 DNA sequence: TGTGCCAGCACCACAGCTTATCTGAACACTGAAGCTTTCTTT. Its translation: CASTTAYLNTEAFF.